Following are 13 T cell receptor beta chains from one sample sequenced in a study of blood T cell repertoires in COVID-19. Some clones are missing from TCRdb's copy, which holds only in-frame ones; the method was immunoSEQ multiplex PCR. The sample comprises roughly 190,000 clones, roughly nine tenths of which are singletons, and around 2.1% rests with the top ten. Sequenced sample: PBMCs or T cells enriched from blood (not recorded which). These receptors originate from a woman in her 30s who had recovered from COVID-19.

The genes are TRBV3-1 (or the pseudogene TRBV3-2) and TRBJ2-7; D is ambiguous. The CDR3 spans 14 residues. CDR1 LGHDT and CDR2 YNNKEL come from the germline V gene (reference sequence). The ends were cut back, 0 bases at V and 2 bases at J, with 8 bases in the middle. The CDR3 sequence is CASSQEDGAYEQYF. The CDR3 coding sequence is TGTGCCAGCAGCCAAGAAGACGGAGCCTACGAGCAGTACTTC.

This clone has only a few counts. The rearrangement links TRBV4-3 to TRBJ2-3; D may be TRBD1 (6 bases). This CDR3 has 16 amino acids. V was cut by 0 bases and J by 5 bases, with 15 bases left in between. The germline V gene encodes CDR1 LGHNA and CDR2 YSLEER. As DNA, the CDR3 is TGCGCCAGCAGCCAAGATGGGGGCTCTAGAGTAGATACGCAGTATTTT. Residues: CASSQDGGSRVDTQYF.

The J gene is TRBJ2-7, the V gene TRBV30; a weak D match, TRBD2 (7 bases). V dropped 5 bases and J dropped 6 bases, with 14 bases sitting between them. CDR1 and CDR2 from the germline V gene are GTSNPN and SVGIG (reference sequence). The CDR3 runs to 12 residues. The CDR3 nucleotides are TGTGCCTGGGGGGGGGCCGGCGGCGAGCAGTACTTC. This gives the protein CAWGGAGGEQYF.

The V call is TRBV27, the J call TRBJ1-5; D is ambiguous. Germline CDR1 and CDR2: MNHEY and SMNVEV (reference sequence). The V gene lost 6 bases and the J gene lost 4 bases, with 10 bases spanning the gap. This CDR3 contains 13 residues. The CDR3 here is CASSHTWNQPQHF. The CDR3 bases are TGTGCCAGCAGCCATACATGGAATCAGCCCCAGCATTTT.

The chain uses TRBV4-1 and TRBJ2-3; D is ambiguous. Per the germline V gene, CDR1 is MGHRA and CDR2 is YSYEKL. The CDR3 is made up of 18 amino acids. V was cut by 4 bases and J by 0 bases, with 20 bases left in between. CDR3 protein: CASSPILSKPTSTDTQYF. CDR3 DNA sequence: TGCGCCAGCAGCCCGATCCTTTCCAAGCCGACTAGCACAGATACGCAGTATTTT.

Written as DNA, the CDR3 is TGTGCCTGGAGCTTACAGGGGGCGCCTGGCTACACCTTC. Amino acid sequence: CAWSLQGAPGYTF. The chain links TRBV30 to TRBJ1-2, with 9 bases fitting TRBD1. CDR1 and CDR2 (germline): GTSNPN, SVGIG (reference sequence). The V and J ends lost 3 bases and 7 bases, in that order; junction bases with no gene match: 6. CDR3 length: 13 amino acids. Based on the CDR3 plus reference TRBV30 and TRBJ1-2, the full variable domain is SQTIHQWPATLVQPVGSPLSLECTVEGTSNPNLYWYRQAAGRGLQLLFYSVGIGQISSEVPQNLSASRPQDRQFILSSKKLLLSDSGFYLCAWSLQGAPGYTFGSGTRLTVV.

The chain couples TRBV18 to TRBJ2-5, with D possibly matching TRBD2 (6 bases). V lost 3 bases and J lost 3, with 8 bases in between. Germline CDR1 KGHSH, CDR2 LQKENI. This CDR3 is built from 13 residues. CDR3 sequence (DNA): TGTGCCAGCTCACCGTCGGGGGAAGAGACCCAGTACTTC. Amino acids: CASSPSGEETQYF.

V gene TRBV7-3 combines with J gene TRBJ2-2, with 7 positions matching TRBD1. V trimming: 8 bases; J trimming: 1 base; junction bases outside the gene matches: 1. Germline V lookup: CDR1 SGHTA, CDR2 FQGTGA. The CDR3 length is 13 residues. CDR3 in amino acids: CASQGVNTGELFF. The CDR3 bases are TGTGCCAGCCAGGGGGTGAACACCGGGGAGCTGTTTTTT.

V gene TRBV27 combines with J gene TRBJ1-1; perhaps TRBD1 as D (6 bases). In germline, CDR1 is MNHEY, CDR2 SMNVEV (reference sequence). The CDR3 extends over 14 amino acids. The germline V and J ends were trimmed by 5 bases and 4 bases, with 14 bases remaining between them. The CDR3 loop reads CASSTNRVFTEAFF. DNA for the CDR3: TGTGCCAGCAGTACCAACAGGGTATTCACTGAAGCTTTCTTT.

This rearrangement joins TRBV11-3 to TRBJ1-6; unclear D gene. CDR1 and CDR2 (germline): SGHNT, YENEEA. The CDR3 covers 13 residues. Trimming shortened V by 2 bases and J by 15 bases, and 14 bases separated the two germline ends. The CDR3 DNA is TGTGCCAGCAGCTTAACTTGGAGTAGCAACCTCCACTTT. It translates to CASSLTWSSNLHF.

The rearrangement links TRBV5-1 to TRBJ1-5; TRBD1 might be the D (6 bases). The CDR3 covers 14 residues. V lost 4 bases and J lost 4, with 12 bases in between. Per the germline V gene, CDR1 is SGHRS and CDR2 is YFSETQ. DNA for the CDR3: TGCGCCAGCAGCCCACTGGGGGCTAATCAGCCCCAGCATTTT. Amino acid sequence: CASSPLGANQPQHF. The full variable domain, in which reference TRBV5-1 and TRBJ1-5 provide the parts outside the CDR3, is KAGVTQTPRYLIKTRGQQVTLSCSPISGHRSVSWYQQTPGQGLQFLFEYFSETQRNKGNFPGRFSGRQFSNSRSEMNVSTLELGDSALYLCASSPLGANQPQHFGDGTRLSIL.

This chain connects TRBV13 to TRBJ2-7, with TRBD1 as a possible D gene (6 bases). V was clipped by 4 bases and J by 3 bases, with 13 bases between them. The CDR3 is 14 amino acids. CDR1 is PRHDT and CDR2 is FYEKMQ in the germline V gene (reference sequence). This chain's CDR3 is CASSSRNRDYEQYF. The CDR3 coding sequence is TGTGCCAGCAGCTCCCGAAACAGGGACTACGAGCAGTACTTC.

The chain recombines TRBV5-4 with TRBJ2-6; 9 bases are a match to TRBD1. The junction had 9 bases not matched to a gene; V was cut back by 3 bases and J by 2 bases. CDR3 size: 18 residues. In germline, CDR1 is SGHNT, CDR2 YYREEE (reference sequence). DNA of the CDR3: TGTGCCAGCAGCTCGGGGGGACAGGGTGCTCCTGGGGCCAACGTCCTGACTTTC. Protein product: CASSSGGQGAPGANVLTF. The full variable domain, its missing parts supplied by reference TRBV5-4 and TRBJ2-6, is ETGVTQSPTHLIKTRGQQVTLRCSSQSGHNTVSWYQQALGQGPQFIFQYYREEENGRGNFPPRFSGLQFPNYSSELNVNALELDDSALYLCASSSGGQGAPGANVLTFGAGSRLTVL.